This T cell receptor (beta chain) was profiled in a study of Ad26.COV2.S vaccination and SARS-CoV-2 variants. V dropped 7 bases and J dropped 5 bases, with 12 bases sitting between them. Looked up from germline, CDR1 is SQVTM and CDR2 is ANQGSEA. The CDR3 loop spans 11 amino acids. Study results and limitations: For non-spike TCRs, breadth in vaccine recipients resembled that in placebo recipients.

Some clones are missing from TCRdb's copy, which holds only in-frame ones; the method was immunoSEQ multiplex PCR. This table has about 350,000 clones, roughly 94% appearing once. On this clone: As yet, its antigen is unknown.

The sequence was obtained from a human donor who had recovered from COVID-19. The specimen was peripheral blood, collected after recovery from COVID-19. V and J are TRBV29-1 and TRBJ2-7; D perhaps matches TRBD1 (6 bases). The CDR3 protein is CSARDTHEQYF. Written as DNA, the CDR3 is TGCAGCGCTCGGGACACCCACGAGCAGTACTTC.